The 26 T cell receptor beta chains below were found in one sample sequenced in a study of blood T cells in healthy people across ages. Primed by a sample-barcoded 5' primer and a J-beta primer mix, a second PCR proceeded for roughly 7 to 11 cycles. TCRdb passed the 5' RACE reads through MiXCR, listing each CDR3 protein once. This table holds 650,000 to 1,000,000 distinct CDR3 sequences, 36% found once. Material for sequencing was blood. All receptors come from a man between 18 and 35 years old in good health.

This clonotype turned up a few times. V and J are TRBV14 and TRBJ2-1; either TRBD1 or TRBD2 may fit D (6 bases each). CDR1 is SGHDN and CDR2 is FVKESK in the germline V gene. This CDR3 has 14 residues. Trimming shortened V by 5 bases and J by 4 bases, and 12 bases separated the two germline ends. The CDR3: CASSVGGLYNEQFF. DNA of the CDR3: TGTGCCAGCAGCGTCGGGGGCCTATACAATGAGCAGTTCTTC. Based on the CDR3 plus reference TRBV14 and TRBJ2-1, the full variable domain is EAGVTQFPSHSVIEKGQTVTLRCDPISGHDNLYWYRRVMGKEIKFLLHFVKESKQDESGMPNNRFLAERTGGTYSTLKVQPAELEDSGVYFCASSVGGLYNEQFFGPGTRLTVL.

V gene TRBV19 combines with J gene TRBJ1-1; D remains ambiguous. In germline, CDR1 is LNHDA, CDR2 SQIVND (reference sequence). CDR3 length: 14 residues. V gave up 6 bases and J gave up 0 bases, with 11 bases separating them. CDR3 residues: CASRMGVLNTEAFF. The CDR3 DNA sequence: TGTGCCAGTAGGATGGGCGTTCTGAACACTGAAGCTTTCTTT.

This clonotype was recorded at least ten times. The CDR3, as DNA: TGTGCCAGCAGTTCCAGTCGGTACTCCTACGAGCAGTACTTC. Its protein is CASSSSRYSYEQYF. The chain couples TRBV5-6 to TRBJ2-7; D is ambiguous. Germline values: CDR1 SGHDT, CDR2 YYEEEE. The CDR3 is made up of 14 amino acids. Deletions cut 5 bases from V and 0 bases from J, with 12 bases between.

This clonotype came up a few times. J is TRBJ2-7 and V is TRBV14; D possibly uses TRBD1 or TRBD2 (5 bases each). Trimming stripped 4 bases from V and 3 bases from J, with 13 bases between. The CDR3 has 14 amino acids. In germline, CDR1 is SGHDN, CDR2 FVKESK. The CDR3 region is CASSPGPINYEQYF. CDR3 DNA sequence: TGTGCCAGCAGCCCGGGACCAATTAACTACGAGCAGTACTTC.

A note on this clonotype: A single base separates this from a much larger clone, so it may be a read error. The chain joins TRBV6-5 to TRBJ1-2; D not resolved. V lost 6 bases and J 7 bases, leaving 15 bases between the germline ends. Germline V gene data show CDR1 as MNHEY and CDR2 as SVGAGI. The CDR3 is made up of 13 amino acids. In DNA form, the CDR3 reads TGTGCCAGCAGCTCCGAGAGGATCTGTGGCTACACCTTC. Amino acid sequence: CASSSERICGYTF.

This clonotype was seen many times. At one of its ends the junction is not consistent with the germline gene, which may arise from a read error. The rearrangement links TRBV7-2 to TRBJ2-5; D remains unclear. CDR3 length: 13 residues. The V gene's germline CDR1 is SGHTA and CDR2 FQGNSA. CDR3: CASSLGPQETQYF. CDR3 nucleotides: TGTGCTAGCAGCTTAGGTCCACAAGAGACCCAGTACTTC.

This chain joins TRBV5-6 and TRBJ2-1; TRBD2 agrees at 10 bases. CDR1 is SGHDT, CDR2 YYEEEE, per germline. Trimming at V came to 5 bases and at J to 9 bases, leaving 2 bases not matched to a gene. CDR3 length equals 12 residues. The CDR3 loop reads CASRAGGREQFF. CDR3 nucleotide sequence: TGTGCCAGCAGAGCGGGGGGGCGTGAGCAGTTCTTC.

This clonotype showed up just a few times. V and J are TRBV24-1 and TRBJ2-3, with 9 bases aligning to TRBD1. The CDR3 covers 15 residues. CDR1 is KGHDR and CDR2 is SFDVKD in the germline V gene. With 4 bases clipped from V and 5 bases from J, the junction kept 6 bases outside the gene matches. Written as DNA, the CDR3 is TGTGCCACCAGTGACCTAAGGACAGGGGAAGATACGCAGTATTTT. It codes for CATSDLRTGEDTQYF.

The J gene is TRBJ1-4, the V gene TRBV12-3 or TRBV12-4; D might be TRBD1 (6 bases). The CDR3 consists of 15 residues. V shed 6 bases and J shed 0 bases, with 11 bases lying between them. CDR3 in DNA: TGTGCCAGCAGGATAGAGGGGGCAACTAATGAAAAACTGTTTTTT. Its translation: CASRIEGATNEKLFF.

The chain has TRBV10-3 and TRBJ1-2; the D is unclear. The CDR3 has 15 amino acids. The ends were cut back, 0 bases at V and 0 bases at J, with 8 bases in the middle. Germline V CDR1 and CDR2: ENHRY, SYGVKD. In DNA form, the CDR3 reads TGTGCCATCAGTGAGTCCCTTACAACTAACTATGGCTACACCTTC. It encodes CAISESLTTNYGYTF.

This clonotype was observed a handful of times. The V gene is TRBV29-1, the J gene TRBJ2-2, with a tentative D call TRBD2 (5 bases). Between the trimmed V and J ends, which lost 4 bases and 6 bases, there was a span of 9 bases. CDR1 is SQVTM and CDR2 is ANQGSEA in the germline V gene. This CDR3 contains 12 residues. The CDR3 bases are TGCAGCGTTGGTAGCGTCGCCGGGGAGCTGTTTTTT. This sequence encodes CSVGSVAGELFF.

The chain has TRBV15 and TRBJ2-3, with D perhaps being TRBD1 or TRBD2 (5 bases each). This CDR3 is built from 14 residues. Trimming shortened V by 1 base and J by 7 bases, and 12 bases separated the two germline ends. Germline V gives CDR1 LNHNV, CDR2 YYDKDF (reference sequence). The CDR3: CATSRGGLGNTQYF. CDR3 nucleotides: TGTGCCACCAGCAGAGGGGGGTTAGGAAATACGCAGTATTTT.

The chain couples TRBV21-1 to TRBJ2-1; whether TRBD2, the table's D call, matches the DNA was not checked. TRBV21-1 is labeled a pseudogene. The CDR3 consists of 19 residues. The CDR3 sequence is CASSKSGEGLRAFYNEQFF. The CDR3 region has the DNA TGTGCCAGCAGCAAATCGGGGGAGGGGTTAAGAGCGTTCTACAATGAGCAGTTCTTC.

This clonotype was counted between two and nine times. The chain joins TRBV4-3 to TRBJ2-7, with D tentatively TRBD1 or TRBD2 (5 bases each). The germline CDR1 and CDR2 sequences are LGHNA and YSLEER. Trimming took off 0 bases at V and 0 bases at J, with 15 bases between the two ends. CDR3 length: 17 amino acids. The CDR3 DNA is TGCGCCAGCAGCCAAGATGGGTTACGGGGCGCCTCCTACGAGCAGTACTTC. Translation: CASSQDGLRGASYEQYF.

The chain recombines TRBV10-3 with TRBJ1-5; a possible D gene is TRBD1 (5 bases). V lost 4 bases to trimming and J lost 1 base, with 14 bases between them. The CDR3 extends over 16 amino acids. CDR1 ENHRY and CDR2 SYGVKD come from the germline V gene. As DNA, the CDR3 is TGTGCCATCAGTGCGACGGGGGAACTAAGCAATCAGCCCCAGCATTTT. This translates into CAISATGELSNQPQHF.

There are a few counts of this clonotype. The J gene is TRBJ1-2, the V gene TRBV10-3; weak D call: TRBD1 (5 bases). Germline CDR1 reads ENHRY; CDR2 reads SYGVKD. The length of the CDR3 is 16 residues. Trimming took 3 bases from V and 4 from J, leaving 18 bases between them. CDR3 in amino acids: CAISDPLGRAVYGYTF. CDR3 coding DNA: TGTGCCATCAGTGATCCCCTGGGACGAGCGGTCTATGGCTACACCTTC.

Concerning this clonotype itself: A much larger clone sits a single nucleotide away, making a read error possible. This sequence joins TRBV20-1 and TRBJ2-3; a weak D match, TRBD2 (7 bases). Germline V gene sequence: CDR1 DFQATT, CDR2 SNEGSKA (reference sequence). The CDR3 sequence is 15 residues long. The CDR3 DNA follows: TGCAGTGCCTTACTTGGGGGGGCCGGAAGAGATACGCGGTATTTT. Its translation: CSALLGGAGRDTRYF.

This clonotype was observed a few times. The rearrangement links TRBV9 to TRBJ2-3, with TRBD1 as a possible D gene (5 bases). This CDR3 has 17 residues. V lost 0 bases, J lost 2 bases, and 16 bases lay in between. Germline CDR1 is SGDLS and CDR2 is YYNGEE. CDR3 residues: CASSVAPGPGNTDTQYF. Written as DNA, the CDR3 is TGTGCCAGCAGCGTAGCCCCCGGGCCAGGGAACACAGATACGCAGTATTTT. Full variable domain (outside the CDR3, taken from reference TRBV9 and TRBJ2-3): DSGVTQTPKHLITATGQRVTLRCSPRSGDLSVYWYQQSLDQGLQFLIQYYNGEERAKGNILERFSAQQFPDLHSELNLSSLELGDSALYFCASSVAPGPGNTDTQYFGPGTRLTVL.

This clonotype has ten or more counts. The rearrangement uses TRBV6-6 and TRBJ2-4, with 12 positions matching TRBD1. Looked up from germline, CDR1 is MNHNY and CDR2 is SVGAGI (reference sequence). The V and J ends lost 6 bases and 0 bases, in that order; junction bases with no gene match: 0. The CDR3 extends over 15 amino acids. The CDR3 region is CASRGQGAAKNIQYF. CDR3 DNA: TGTGCCAGCAGGGGACAGGGGGCAGCCAAAAACATTCAGTACTTC.

The gene calls are TRBV5-1 and TRBJ2-1, with 7 bases fitting TRBD1. The end of the DNA is better explained by TRBJ2-7, so the J call may be wrong. The CDR3 runs to 15 residues. Germline V gives CDR1 SGHRS, CDR2 YFSETQ. CDR3 sequence reads: CASSPRGTDHNEQYF. As DNA, the CDR3 is TGCGCCAGCAGCCCGAGGGGGACAGACCACAATGAGCAGTACTTC.

The chain uses TRBV9 and TRBJ2-2; no clear D. V lost 0 bases, J lost 7 bases, and 4 bases lay in between. The germline V gene encodes CDR1 SGDLS and CDR2 YYNGEE. The CDR3 loop spans 12 amino acids. The CDR3 DNA reads as TGTGCCAGCAGCGTAGATGGCGGGGAGCTGTTTTTT. The encoded protein is CASSVDGGELFF.

The V gene is TRBV12-3 or TRBV12-4, the J gene TRBJ1-2; 8 bases are shared with TRBD1. The CDR3 totals 15 residues. Losses at the gene ends were 7 bases for V and 4 bases for J; bases not matched to a gene: 11. CDR3 protein: CASTETGAPAYGYTF. As DNA, the CDR3 is TGTGCCAGCACCGAGACAGGGGCTCCTGCCTATGGCTACACCTTC.

The chain is built from TRBV20-1 and TRBJ2-2, with 9 bases identical to TRBD1. Germline CDR1 is DFQATT and CDR2 is SNEGSKA (reference sequence). J lost 5 bases, V lost 5 bases, and 3 bases had no gene match. The CDR3 contains 13 residues. The CDR3 DNA reads TGCAGTGCTCGGACAGGGGAAACCGGGGAGCTGTTTTTT. Protein product: CSARTGETGELFF.

The gene calls are TRBV7-9 and TRBJ1-4; unclear D gene. Germline CDR1 is SEHNR and CDR2 is FQNEAQ (reference sequence). CDR3 length: 16 residues. Trimming removed 1 base from V and 0 bases from J, with 9 bases in between. CDR3 nucleotides: TGTGCCAGCAGCTTAGGCATGGCTGCAACTAATGAAAAACTGTTTTTT. Translation gives CASSLGMAATNEKLFF.

The chain is built from TRBV5-6 and TRBJ1-1, with no clear D. V lost 4 bases and J lost 2, with 12 bases in between. The CDR3 runs to 14 residues. Per germline, CDR1 SGHDT and CDR2 YYEEEE. This CDR3 is CASSPFILNTEAFF. CDR3 nucleotides: TGTGCCAGCAGCCCTTTTATTCTCAACACTGAAGCTTTCTTT.

The chain links TRBV2 to TRBJ1-5, with 7 bases lining up with TRBD1. In germline, CDR1 is SNHLY, CDR2 FYNNEI. The V segment lost 7 bases and the J segment 1 base; nucleotides outside the gene matches: 10. The CDR3 has 16 amino acids. CDR3 residues: CASTRTGAVSNQPQHF. In DNA form, the CDR3 reads TGTGCCAGCACCAGAACAGGGGCCGTAAGCAATCAGCCCCAGCATTTT.